This paragraph covers one TCR beta chain sequence. The table came from immunoSEQ multiplex PCR; TCRdb's copy has only in-frame clones and leaves some out. The repertoire holds 160,000 or so clones, with over 85% as singletons. These data are taken from a study of blood T cell repertoires in COVID-19. The specimen sequenced was peripheral blood. The receptor was isolated from a man aged 55 to 69 with active or convalescent COVID-19.

CDR3 DNA: TGTGCCATCAAAGATGTACAGGACACTGAAGCTTTCTTT. Protein sequence: CAIKDVQDTEAFF. V is TRBV10-3 and J is TRBJ1-1; D is possibly TRBD1 (5 bases). This CDR3 spans 13 amino acids. In germline, CDR1 is ENHRY, CDR2 SYGVKD. Trimming took off 7 bases at V and 3 bases at J, with 12 bases between the two ends.